Each of the 2 T cell receptor beta chains below was sequenced from the same sample in a study of cytomegalovirus exposure and HLA in healthy donors. 60 Vbeta and 13 Jbeta primers were used in PCR. Clones were sequenced by immunoSEQ multiplex PCR, and TCRdb holds only the in-frame ones, with some missing. The data contain some 120,000 clones, 80% of them seen just once; the ten biggest clones take up less than 6.5%. Material: PBMCs. The receptors stem from a man aged 25-45 years in good health and CMV-seronegative.

The chain employs TRBV5-6 and TRBJ2-5, with a tentative D call TRBD2 (5 bases). Germline loops: CDR1 SGHDT, CDR2 YYEEEE. Trimming took off 2 bases at V and 5 bases at J, with 10 bases between the two ends. There are 13 residues in the CDR3. The chain's CDR3 is CASSFTGVETQYF. The CDR3, as DNA: TGTGCCAGCAGCTTCACCGGGGTGGAGACCCAGTACTTC.

V is TRBV5-4 and J is TRBJ1-2; 7 nucleotides line up with TRBD1. With V trimmed by 5 bases and J by 2 bases, 9 bases remained unmatched. Germline V gene data show CDR1 as SGHNT and CDR2 as YYREEE (reference sequence). The length of the CDR3 is 15 residues. The CDR3 DNA sequence: TGTGCCAGCAGTCCATTTTCGACAGGGAACTATGGCTACACCTTC. Its translation: CASSPFSTGNYGYTF.